This record covers a single TCR beta chain. Antigen: not known. This sample is drawn from a study of cytomegalovirus exposure and HLA in healthy donors. Study results and caveats: A list of 150 to 200 TCR beta chains associated with cytomegalovirus was given. Apart from CMV serostatus, no immune exposure information was available. Relative to the approximately 700-donor mean, N-insertions were reportedly fewer in an Asian-associated ancestry cluster in a later analysis. Being productive about 87% or about 30% of the time was typical of most TCR beta V segments in an earlier analysis.

The primer mix had 60 Vbeta and 13 Jbeta primers. The protocol was immunoSEQ multiplex PCR, while the TCRdb copy is restricted to in-frame clones and leaves out a portion. The sample includes 100,000 to 150,000 clones, less than 80% of them seen just once. The V end was cut by 0 bases, the J end by 3 bases, with 10 bases between. The CDR3 is 14 residues long. Germline V lookup: CDR1 SGHRS, CDR2 YFSETQ. V usage is TRBV5-1 and J usage is TRBJ2-7, with D perhaps matching TRBD2 (6 bases). Sequences were obtained from PBMCs. The TCR comes from a woman between 45 and 65 years old in good health and CMV-seronegative. The CDR3 region has the DNA TGCGCCAGCAGCTTGGGCGGGGCCATCTACGAGCAGTACTTC. Its protein is CASSLGGAIYEQYF.